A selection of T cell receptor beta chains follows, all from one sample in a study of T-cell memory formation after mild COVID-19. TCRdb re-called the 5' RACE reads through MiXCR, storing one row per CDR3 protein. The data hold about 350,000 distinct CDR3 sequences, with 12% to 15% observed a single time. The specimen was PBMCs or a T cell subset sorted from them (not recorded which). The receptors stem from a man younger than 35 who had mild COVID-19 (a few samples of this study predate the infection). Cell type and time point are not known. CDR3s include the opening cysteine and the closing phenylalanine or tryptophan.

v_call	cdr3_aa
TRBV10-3	CAIGLLEYNEQFF
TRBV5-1	CASRPGAATEAFF
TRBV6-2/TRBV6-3	CASRPQGRLTGANVLTF
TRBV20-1	CSATGQGMSQETQYF
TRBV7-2	CASSLGSLFQETQYF
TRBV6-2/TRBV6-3	CASSYRGSNEKLFF
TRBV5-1	CASSLAAGTPEETQYF
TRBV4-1	CASSRDRAKGYTF
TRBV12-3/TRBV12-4	CASRLTGGDEKLFF
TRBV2	CANVLGGGTDTQYF